Here is one T cell receptor (beta chain) with its context. This record comes from a study of blood T cell repertoires in COVID-19. The table came from immunoSEQ multiplex PCR; TCRdb's copy has only in-frame clones and leaves some out. The sample holds about 400,000 clones, 89% seen once. Trimming at V came to 0 bases and at J to 1 base, leaving 2 bases not matched to a gene. From germline, CDR1 is GTSNPN and CDR2 SVGIG (reference sequence). The CDR3 runs 14 residues. The V gene is TRBV30, the J gene TRBJ2-7; 8 bases are shared with TRBD2. The receptor was isolated from a man aged 35 to 55 with acute or convalescent COVID-19. The sample was peripheral blood. In nucleotides, the CDR3 is TGTGCCTGGAGTGTCGCGGGGGGATCCTACGAGCAGTACTTC. Translated: CAWSVAGGSYEQYF.